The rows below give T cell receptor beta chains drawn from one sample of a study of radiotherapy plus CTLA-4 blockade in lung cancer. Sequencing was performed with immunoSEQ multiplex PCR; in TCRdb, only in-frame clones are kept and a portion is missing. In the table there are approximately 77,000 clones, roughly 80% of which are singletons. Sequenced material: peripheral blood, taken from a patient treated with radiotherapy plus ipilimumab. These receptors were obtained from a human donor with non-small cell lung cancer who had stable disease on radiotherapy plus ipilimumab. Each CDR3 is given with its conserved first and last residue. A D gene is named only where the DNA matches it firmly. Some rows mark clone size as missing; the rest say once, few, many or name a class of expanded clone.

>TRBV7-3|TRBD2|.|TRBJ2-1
TGTGCCAGCAGCTTAGAGAGGGGACTAGCGGGAAGGAGCTCCTACAATGAGCAGTTCTTC
CASSLERGLAGRSSYNEQFF
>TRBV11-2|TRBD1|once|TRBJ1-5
TGTGCCAGCAGCTTGACAGGGAGTAATAGCAATCAGCCCCAGCATTTT
CASSLTGSNSNQPQHF
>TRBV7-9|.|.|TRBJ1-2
TGTGCCAGCAGCTTAGCGATTGAGGGGGGAGATTATGGCTACACCTTC
CASSLAIEGGDYGYTF
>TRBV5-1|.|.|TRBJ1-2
TGCGCCAGCAGCGAAACTACAGGGATCCCTGGCTACACCTTC
CASSETTGIPGYTF
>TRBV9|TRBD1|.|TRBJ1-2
TGTGCCAGCAGCGAGAACAGGGGGGGAAACTATGGCTACACCTTC
CASSENRGGNYGYTF
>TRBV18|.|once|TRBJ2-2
TGTGCCAGCTCACCACCATTCGGGGAGCTGTTTTTT
CASSPPFGELFF
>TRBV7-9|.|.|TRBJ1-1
TGTGCCAGCAGCGCCGACCTCCCTGAAGCTTTCTTT
CASSADLPEAFF
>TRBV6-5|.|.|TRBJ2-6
TGTGCCACCCTTTACGACTACTCTGGGGCCAACGTCCTGACTTTC
CATLYDYSGANVLTF
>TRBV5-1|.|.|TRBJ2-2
TGCGCCAGCGCCCTAGATCCAAACACCGGGGAGCTGTTTTTT
CASALDPNTGELFF
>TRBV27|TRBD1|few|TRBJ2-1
TGTGCCAGCGGGGGACAGACTTCTCTCATCTACAATGAGCAGTTCTTC
CASGGQTSLIYNEQFF